The subject of this entry is one T cell receptor (beta chain). The repertoire was sequenced with immunoSEQ multiplex PCR; TCRdb's copy has only in-frame clones and lacks some. The sample yields 60,000 or so clones, almost 85% seen once. Individual patients had between 1 and 8 samples, taken pretreatment and on-treatment. These data originate in a study of PD-L1 blockade in urothelial cancer. The receptor's source is a man between 70 and 80 years old with urothelial cancer. Source: PBMCs, taken around atezolizumab (anti-PD-L1) treatment.

The chain's CDR3 is CASSLSRGLGGEQYF. The CDR3 nucleotides are TGCGCCAGCAGCTTGTCCAGGGGGCTCGGAGGCGAGCAGTACTTC. The V gene is TRBV5-1, the J gene TRBJ2-7; 8 bases are shared with TRBD1. With 1 base clipped from V and 6 bases from J, the junction kept 9 bases outside the gene matches. Germline-derived CDR1 and CDR2 are SGHRS and YFSETQ. The CDR3 has 15 residues.